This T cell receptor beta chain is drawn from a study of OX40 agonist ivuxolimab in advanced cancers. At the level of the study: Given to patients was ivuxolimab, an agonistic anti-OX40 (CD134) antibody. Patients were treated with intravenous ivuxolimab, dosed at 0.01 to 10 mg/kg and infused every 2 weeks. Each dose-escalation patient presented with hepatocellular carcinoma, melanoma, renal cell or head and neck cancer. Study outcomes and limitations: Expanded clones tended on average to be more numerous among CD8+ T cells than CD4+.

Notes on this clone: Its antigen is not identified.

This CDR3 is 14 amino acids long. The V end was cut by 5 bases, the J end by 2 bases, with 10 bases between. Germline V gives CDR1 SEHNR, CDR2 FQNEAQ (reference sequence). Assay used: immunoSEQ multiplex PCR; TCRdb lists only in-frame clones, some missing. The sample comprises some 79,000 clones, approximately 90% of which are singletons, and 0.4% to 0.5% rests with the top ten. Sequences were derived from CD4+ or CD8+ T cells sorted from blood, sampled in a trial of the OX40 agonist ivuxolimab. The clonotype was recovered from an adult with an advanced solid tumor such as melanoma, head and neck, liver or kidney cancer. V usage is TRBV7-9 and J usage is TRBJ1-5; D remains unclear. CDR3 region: CASSAGSGNQPQHF. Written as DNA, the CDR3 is TGTGCCAGCAGCGCGGGGTCGGGCAATCAGCCCCAGCATTTT. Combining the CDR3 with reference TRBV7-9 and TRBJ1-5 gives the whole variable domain DTGVSQNPRHKITKRGQNVTFRCDPISEHNRLYWYRQTLGQGPEFLTYFQNEAQLEKSRLLSDRFSAERPKGSFSTLEIQRTEQGDSAMYLCASSAGSGNQPQHFGDGTRLSIL.